This T cell receptor beta chain comes out of a study of coeliac disease. The overall study: Each coeliac patient was active, refractory type I, or diet-controlled. Study-wide findings and caveats: TRB repertoires were largely private, with most amino acid sequences found in only one sample. Unbiased detection of gliadin-specific T cells was judged not feasible with this approach.

The CDR3 has 14 amino acids. The ends were cut back, 9 bases at V and 1 base at J, with 15 bases in the middle. Germline values: CDR1 SNHLY, CDR2 FYNNEI. Profiling relied on immunoSEQ multiplex PCR, and the TCRdb table lists in-frame clones only, not all of them. The sample consists of 5,000 or so clones, roughly three fifths of them appearing once. A remark on this clone: Its target is unknown.

V is TRBV2 and J is TRBJ2-5; D is perhaps TRBD2 (5 bases). The specimen sequenced was lamina propria lymphocytes from the gut. The sequence derives from an older woman with celiac disease. In nucleotides, the CDR3 is TGTGCCAGTGGAAGAGGGCTACTCCAAGAGACCCAGTACTTC. Translation gives CASGRGLLQETQYF.